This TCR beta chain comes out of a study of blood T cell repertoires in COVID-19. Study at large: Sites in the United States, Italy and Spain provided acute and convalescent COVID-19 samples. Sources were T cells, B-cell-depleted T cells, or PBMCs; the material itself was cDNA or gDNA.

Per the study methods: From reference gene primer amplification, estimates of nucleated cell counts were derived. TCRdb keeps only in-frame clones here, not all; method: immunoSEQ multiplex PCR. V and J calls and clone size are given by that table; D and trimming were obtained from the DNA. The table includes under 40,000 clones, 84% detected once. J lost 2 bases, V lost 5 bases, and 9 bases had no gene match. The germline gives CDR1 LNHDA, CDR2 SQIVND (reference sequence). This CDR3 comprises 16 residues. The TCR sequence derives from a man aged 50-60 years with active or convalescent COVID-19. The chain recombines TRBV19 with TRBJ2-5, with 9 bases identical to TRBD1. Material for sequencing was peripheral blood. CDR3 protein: CASSSPGQGVQETQYF. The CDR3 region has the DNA TGTGCCAGTAGTTCCCCGGGACAGGGAGTTCAAGAGACCCAGTACTTC.